The clone carrying this T cell receptor beta chain appeared a few times. Antigen: not known. Germline V gives CDR1 SGHNT, CDR2 YYREEE (reference sequence). The J segment lost 4 bases and the V segment lost 1 base, leaving 6 bases of the junction unmatched. The CDR3 sequence is 15 residues long. This sample was taken from a study of cytomegalovirus exposure and HLA in healthy donors. Study results and limitations: Later work associated fewer than 20,000 TCR beta sequences with HLA alleles at 0.05 false discovery rate.

A multiplex PCR was run with 60 Vbeta primers and 13 Jbeta primers. Profiling relied on immunoSEQ multiplex PCR, and the TCRdb table lists in-frame clones only, not all of them. The sample has about 110,000 clones; over 65% are singletons. The V gene is TRBV5-4, the J gene TRBJ2-7; 9 bases are shared with TRBD2. This TCR was sampled from a woman aged 30 to 39 in good health and CMV-seronegative. The sample was PBMCs. This CDR3 reads CASSLRSSGVYEQYF. Here the CDR3 DNA reads TGTGCCAGCAGCTTGCGATCTAGCGGGGTTTACGAGCAGTACTTC.